Below are 25 T cell receptor beta chains sequenced from a single sample in a study of blood T cell repertoires in COVID-19. TCRdb's copy holds only in-frame clones and misses some; the assay was immunoSEQ multiplex PCR. The sample carries a few hundred thousand clones, approximately 90% recorded once. The sample consisted of peripheral blood. Source of these receptors: a woman between 50 and 59 years old with COVID-19, enrolled during active disease.

The gene calls are TRBV30 and TRBJ1-1, with D unclear. V lost 5 bases, J lost 0 bases, and 10 bases lay in between. CDR1 and CDR2 from the germline V gene are GTSNPN and SVGIG (reference sequence). The CDR3 has 13 residues. The DNA of the CDR3 is TGTGCCTGGGGCAGCGATATGAACACTGAAGCTTTCTTT. Its translation: CAWGSDMNTEAFF.

The V and J genes are TRBV13 and TRBJ2-2; 9 bases map to TRBD2. The CDR3 has 16 residues. V lost 2 bases and J lost 6; bases outside the gene matches: 7. CDR1 and CDR2 (germline): PRHDT, FYEKMQ (reference sequence). CDR3 DNA sequence: TGTGCCAGCAGCTTACGGCGGGGGGGCGCCCCCGGGGAGCTGTTTTTT. It encodes CASSLRRGGAPGELFF.

The rearrangement uses TRBV7-9 and TRBJ2-7; a possible D gene is TRBD1 (6 bases). V was trimmed by 3 bases and J by 6 bases, leaving 9 bases between them. Germline CDR1 and CDR2: SEHNR and FQNEAQ (reference sequence). The CDR3 sequence is 12 residues long. CDR3 coding DNA: TGTGCCAGCAGCTTGTCAGGGGTCGAGCAGTACTTC. Its protein product is CASSLSGVEQYF.

Here the CDR3 reads CASSYARVTTNYGYTF. The CDR3 DNA sequence: TGTGCCAGCAGTTACGCCCGGGTAACTACTAACTATGGCTACACCTTC. The rearrangement joins TRBV6-5 to TRBJ1-2; D gene ambiguous. Trimming stripped 2 bases from V and 0 bases from J, with 13 bases between. This CDR3 is 16 amino acids long. The germline CDR1 and CDR2 sequences are MNHEY and SVGAGI.

V gene TRBV2 combines with J gene TRBJ2-6; 7 positions agree with TRBD1. This CDR3 is 17 amino acids long. V trimming: 11 bases; J trimming: 2 bases; junction bases outside the gene matches: 15. CDR1 SNHLY and CDR2 FYNNEI come from the germline V gene. The CDR3 region is CAGQDSVLDPGANVLTF. CDR3 DNA: TGTGCCGGACAGGACAGCGTTTTAGATCCTGGGGCCAACGTCCTGACTTTC.

The V gene is TRBV6-1, the J gene TRBJ2-7; perhaps TRBD2 as D (5 bases). CDR1 and CDR2 from the germline V gene are MNHNS and SASEGT. CDR3 length equals 15 residues. V dropped 1 base and J dropped 0 bases, with 10 bases sitting between them. CDR3 bases: TGTGCCAGCAGTGAAGACTACCGGGACTCCTACGAGCAGTACTTC. It encodes CASSEDYRDSYEQYF.

The CDR3 loop reads CASSEGMGGTSSYNEQFF. The CDR3 nucleotides read TGTGCCAGCAGTGAAGGGATGGGGGGGACTAGCTCCTACAATGAGCAGTTCTTC. V gene TRBV6-1 combines with J gene TRBJ2-1; 8 bases fit TRBD2. Germline CDR1 reads MNHNS; CDR2 reads SASEGT. The trim removed 1 base at V and 0 bases at J, leaving 8 bases unmatched. CDR3 length: 18 residues.

There are a few counts of this clone. Here the CDR3 reads CASSLLIGQGRDEQFF. CDR3 sequence (DNA): TGCGCCAGCAGTCTACTGATAGGACAGGGAAGGGATGAGCAGTTCTTC. The rearrangement joins TRBV10-1 to TRBJ2-1; 8 bases fit TRBD1. CDR1 is WNHNN and CDR2 is SYGVQD in the germline V gene (reference sequence). Trimming removed 5 bases from V and 8 bases from J; junction bases left unmatched: 14. The CDR3 is made up of 16 amino acids.

The chain carries TRBV11-2 and TRBJ2-7; TRBD2 might be the D (7 bases). Germline lookup yields CDR1 SGHAT and CDR2 FQNNGV. V was shortened by 5 bases and J by 5 bases, with 16 bases between the two germline ends. CDR3 length: 14 amino acids. The CDR3 bases are TGTGCCAGCAGCGCCCGAGGGGGGGGCAACGAGCAGTACTTC. This gives the protein CASSARGGGNEQYF.

V gene TRBV24-1 combines with J gene TRBJ2-1, with D perhaps TRBD1 (6 bases). V was trimmed by 4 bases and J by 8 bases, leaving 14 bases between them. Germline V gene lookup returns CDR1 KGHDR and CDR2 SFDVKD. The CDR3 length is 14 residues. CDR3 region: CATSEVTGLDEQFF. In DNA form, the CDR3 reads TGTGCCACCAGTGAGGTTACAGGGTTGGATGAGCAGTTCTTC.

CDR3 nucleotide sequence: TGTGCCTGGAGCACGACAGGGTTAGGAGAGCAGTACTTC. Translation gives CAWSTTGLGEQYF. The V call is TRBV30, the J call TRBJ2-7; 7 bases map to TRBD1. CDR1 and CDR2 from the germline V gene are GTSNPN and SVGIG (reference sequence). Germline trimming cut 3 bases from V and 7 bases from J; bases unmatched to any gene: 9. The CDR3 sequence is 13 residues long. The whole variable domain, remainder taken from reference TRBV30 and TRBJ2-7, is SQTIHQWPATLVQPVGSPLSLECTVEGTSNPNLYWYRQAAGRGLQLLFYSVGIGQISSEVPQNLSASRPQDRQFILSSKKLLLSDSGFYLCAWSTTGLGEQYFGPGTRLTVT.

This clone was seen a few times. The genes are TRBV7-8 and TRBJ2-3, with D perhaps matching TRBD1 (6 bases). The V end lost 1 base, the J end lost 2 bases, and 13 bases lay between the germline ends. Germline V gene lookup returns CDR1 SGHVS and CDR2 FQNEAQ. The CDR3 spans 16 residues. The CDR3 is CASSLGTGYLTDTQYF. The CDR3 coding sequence is TGTGCCAGCAGCTTAGGTACAGGGTACCTCACAGATACGCAGTATTTT.

This clone showed up just once. The chain recombines TRBV4-2 with TRBJ1-5, with TRBD1 as a possible D gene (5 bases). The germline CDR1 and CDR2 sequences are LGHNA and YNFKEQ. Trimming pared 4 bases from V and 11 bases from J, leaving 18 bases between. There are 14 residues in the CDR3. The CDR3 here is CASSPRRGGESQHF. The DNA of the CDR3 is TGTGCCAGCAGCCCCCGACGCGGGGGGGAATCCCAGCATTTT.

This chain connects TRBV7-8 to TRBJ2-5; D is possibly TRBD1 (6 bases). The CDR3 runs 14 residues. Trimming left V 1 base short and J 5 bases short, with 11 bases between. From germline, CDR1 is SGHVS and CDR2 FQNEAQ. CDR3 sequence (DNA): TGTGCCAGCAGCTTAGTGGCAAGGGGGGAGACCCAGTACTTC. Translating gives CASSLVARGETQYF. The whole variable domain, filled in from reference TRBV7-8 and TRBJ2-5, reads GAGVSQSPRYKVAKRGQDVALRCDPISGHVSLFWYQQALGQGPEFLTYFQNEAQLDKSGLPSDRFFAERPEGSVSTLKIQRTQQEDSAVYLCASSLVARGETQYFGPGTRLLVL.

Concerning this clone itself: The sample contains more than one DNA sequence encoding this CDR3. The chain couples TRBV10-3 to TRBJ1-3, with D hard to call. V lost 9 bases, J lost 4 bases, and 7 bases lay in between. In germline, CDR1 is ENHRY, CDR2 SYGVKD. The CDR3 sequence is 11 residues long. The CDR3 nucleotides read TGTGCCATTACCAGGGGAAACACCATATATTTT. This codes for CAITRGNTIYF.

The chain joins TRBV5-6 to TRBJ2-3, with D possibly being TRBD2 (6 bases). Trimming removed 0 bases from V and 8 bases from J, with 16 bases in between. Germline-derived CDR1 and CDR2 are SGHDT and YYEEEE. The CDR3 consists of 15 residues. The CDR3 spells CASSLEGRGWATQYF. In DNA form, the CDR3 reads TGTGCCAGCAGCTTGGAGGGGCGGGGTTGGGCTACGCAGTATTTT.

The chain joins TRBV27 to TRBJ1-2; no firm D call. Germline values: CDR1 MNHEY, CDR2 SMNVEV (reference sequence). The V and J ends lost 6 bases and 0 bases respectively, with 17 bases between them. The length of the CDR3 is 16 residues. Here the CDR3 reads CASSKIRGTSNYGYTF. DNA of the CDR3: TGTGCCAGCAGCAAAATCAGAGGCACCTCTAACTATGGCTACACCTTC.

This clone has more than one count but fewer than ten. This chain joins TRBV7-3 and TRBJ1-1; D not certain. V lost 1 base and J 6 bases, leaving 9 bases between the germline ends. The germline gives CDR1 SGHTA, CDR2 FQGTGA. The CDR3 has 13 residues. The CDR3 region is CASSLNEGSEAFF. Written as DNA, the CDR3 is TGTGCCAGCAGCTTAAATGAGGGATCTGAAGCTTTCTTT.

The rearrangement uses TRBV7-9 and TRBJ1-2; 7 nucleotides line up with TRBD1. Per the germline V gene, CDR1 is SEHNR and CDR2 is FQNEAQ (reference sequence). The J segment lost 4 bases and the V segment lost 10 bases, leaving 6 bases of the junction unmatched. The CDR3 loop spans 12 amino acids. The CDR3 reads CAIAGQVYGYTF. The CDR3 coding sequence is TGTGCCATCGCTGGACAGGTCTATGGCTACACCTTC.

This chain uses TRBV5-1 with TRBJ2-7; TRBD1 aligns across 9 bases. V was clipped by 9 bases and J by 5 bases; unmatched bases: 18. The CDR3 contains 16 residues. Germline lookup yields CDR1 SGHRS and CDR2 YFSETQ. CDR3 coding DNA: TGCGCCACCTATTTTCCCCAGGACAGGGGAGACGACGAGCAGTACTTC. Amino acid sequence: CATYFPQDRGDDEQYF.

J is TRBJ1-5 and V is TRBV19, with 9 bases matching TRBD1. CDR1 and CDR2 from the germline V gene are LNHDA and SQIVND (reference sequence). V lost 5 bases to trimming and J lost 6 bases; unmatched junction nucleotides: 5. This CDR3 contains 14 residues. Written as DNA, the CDR3 is TGTGCCAGTAGTCAACAGGGGGCGGCTCAGCCCCAGCATTTT. Encoded protein: CASSQQGAAQPQHF.

A single count supports this clone. This chain links TRBV3-1 (or the pseudogene TRBV3-2) with TRBJ1-1; D remains unclear. The V end lost 1 base, the J end lost 4 bases, and 10 bases lay between the germline ends. Germline CDR1 is LGHDT and CDR2 is YNNKEL (reference sequence). CDR3 length: 14 amino acids. CDR3 sequence (DNA): TGTGCCAGCAGCCAAGCCACGGTCACCACTGAAGCTTTCTTT. Amino acid sequence: CASSQATVTTEAFF.

Of note for this clone: Different DNA sequences within this sample yield the same CDR3. The DNA of the CDR3 is TGTGCCAGCAGCCTTAGACAGGGTTCCTACAATGAGCAGTTCTTC. Its translation: CASSLRQGSYNEQFF. This chain uses TRBV11-3 with TRBJ2-1; TRBD1 aligns across 7 bases. The CDR3 covers 15 residues. Trimming took 5 bases from V and 1 from J; bases not matched to a gene: 5. The germline CDR1 and CDR2 sequences are SGHNT and YENEEA. The full variable domain, its missing parts supplied by reference TRBV11-3 and TRBJ2-1, is EAGVVQSPRYKIIEKKQPVAFWCNPISGHNTLYWYLQNLGQGPELLIRYENEEAVDDSQLPKDRFSAERLKGVDSTLKIQPAELGDSAVYLCASSLRQGSYNEQFFGPGTRLTVL.

The chain carries TRBV27 and TRBJ2-6; a possible D gene is TRBD1 (5 bases). This CDR3 is 18 amino acids long. Germline V gives CDR1 MNHEY, CDR2 SMNVEV (reference sequence). The V and J ends lost 0 bases and 1 base respectively, with 13 bases between them. The CDR3 DNA reads TGTGCCAGCAGTTTATCAGTCAGGGTAGCTTCTGGGGCCAACGTCCTGACTTTC. Its translation is CASSLSVRVASGANVLTF.

The chain has TRBV7-8 and TRBJ2-3; TRBD2 is a possible D gene (5 bases). From germline, CDR1 is SGHVS and CDR2 FQNEAQ. V was shortened by 7 bases and J by 10 bases, with 27 bases between the two germline ends. The CDR3 runs 16 residues. For the CDR3, the DNA is TGTGCCAGCAACGCTCTCAGCGGCCCAATCCAGGCGGCGCAGTATTTT. Amino acid sequence: CASNALSGPIQAAQYF.